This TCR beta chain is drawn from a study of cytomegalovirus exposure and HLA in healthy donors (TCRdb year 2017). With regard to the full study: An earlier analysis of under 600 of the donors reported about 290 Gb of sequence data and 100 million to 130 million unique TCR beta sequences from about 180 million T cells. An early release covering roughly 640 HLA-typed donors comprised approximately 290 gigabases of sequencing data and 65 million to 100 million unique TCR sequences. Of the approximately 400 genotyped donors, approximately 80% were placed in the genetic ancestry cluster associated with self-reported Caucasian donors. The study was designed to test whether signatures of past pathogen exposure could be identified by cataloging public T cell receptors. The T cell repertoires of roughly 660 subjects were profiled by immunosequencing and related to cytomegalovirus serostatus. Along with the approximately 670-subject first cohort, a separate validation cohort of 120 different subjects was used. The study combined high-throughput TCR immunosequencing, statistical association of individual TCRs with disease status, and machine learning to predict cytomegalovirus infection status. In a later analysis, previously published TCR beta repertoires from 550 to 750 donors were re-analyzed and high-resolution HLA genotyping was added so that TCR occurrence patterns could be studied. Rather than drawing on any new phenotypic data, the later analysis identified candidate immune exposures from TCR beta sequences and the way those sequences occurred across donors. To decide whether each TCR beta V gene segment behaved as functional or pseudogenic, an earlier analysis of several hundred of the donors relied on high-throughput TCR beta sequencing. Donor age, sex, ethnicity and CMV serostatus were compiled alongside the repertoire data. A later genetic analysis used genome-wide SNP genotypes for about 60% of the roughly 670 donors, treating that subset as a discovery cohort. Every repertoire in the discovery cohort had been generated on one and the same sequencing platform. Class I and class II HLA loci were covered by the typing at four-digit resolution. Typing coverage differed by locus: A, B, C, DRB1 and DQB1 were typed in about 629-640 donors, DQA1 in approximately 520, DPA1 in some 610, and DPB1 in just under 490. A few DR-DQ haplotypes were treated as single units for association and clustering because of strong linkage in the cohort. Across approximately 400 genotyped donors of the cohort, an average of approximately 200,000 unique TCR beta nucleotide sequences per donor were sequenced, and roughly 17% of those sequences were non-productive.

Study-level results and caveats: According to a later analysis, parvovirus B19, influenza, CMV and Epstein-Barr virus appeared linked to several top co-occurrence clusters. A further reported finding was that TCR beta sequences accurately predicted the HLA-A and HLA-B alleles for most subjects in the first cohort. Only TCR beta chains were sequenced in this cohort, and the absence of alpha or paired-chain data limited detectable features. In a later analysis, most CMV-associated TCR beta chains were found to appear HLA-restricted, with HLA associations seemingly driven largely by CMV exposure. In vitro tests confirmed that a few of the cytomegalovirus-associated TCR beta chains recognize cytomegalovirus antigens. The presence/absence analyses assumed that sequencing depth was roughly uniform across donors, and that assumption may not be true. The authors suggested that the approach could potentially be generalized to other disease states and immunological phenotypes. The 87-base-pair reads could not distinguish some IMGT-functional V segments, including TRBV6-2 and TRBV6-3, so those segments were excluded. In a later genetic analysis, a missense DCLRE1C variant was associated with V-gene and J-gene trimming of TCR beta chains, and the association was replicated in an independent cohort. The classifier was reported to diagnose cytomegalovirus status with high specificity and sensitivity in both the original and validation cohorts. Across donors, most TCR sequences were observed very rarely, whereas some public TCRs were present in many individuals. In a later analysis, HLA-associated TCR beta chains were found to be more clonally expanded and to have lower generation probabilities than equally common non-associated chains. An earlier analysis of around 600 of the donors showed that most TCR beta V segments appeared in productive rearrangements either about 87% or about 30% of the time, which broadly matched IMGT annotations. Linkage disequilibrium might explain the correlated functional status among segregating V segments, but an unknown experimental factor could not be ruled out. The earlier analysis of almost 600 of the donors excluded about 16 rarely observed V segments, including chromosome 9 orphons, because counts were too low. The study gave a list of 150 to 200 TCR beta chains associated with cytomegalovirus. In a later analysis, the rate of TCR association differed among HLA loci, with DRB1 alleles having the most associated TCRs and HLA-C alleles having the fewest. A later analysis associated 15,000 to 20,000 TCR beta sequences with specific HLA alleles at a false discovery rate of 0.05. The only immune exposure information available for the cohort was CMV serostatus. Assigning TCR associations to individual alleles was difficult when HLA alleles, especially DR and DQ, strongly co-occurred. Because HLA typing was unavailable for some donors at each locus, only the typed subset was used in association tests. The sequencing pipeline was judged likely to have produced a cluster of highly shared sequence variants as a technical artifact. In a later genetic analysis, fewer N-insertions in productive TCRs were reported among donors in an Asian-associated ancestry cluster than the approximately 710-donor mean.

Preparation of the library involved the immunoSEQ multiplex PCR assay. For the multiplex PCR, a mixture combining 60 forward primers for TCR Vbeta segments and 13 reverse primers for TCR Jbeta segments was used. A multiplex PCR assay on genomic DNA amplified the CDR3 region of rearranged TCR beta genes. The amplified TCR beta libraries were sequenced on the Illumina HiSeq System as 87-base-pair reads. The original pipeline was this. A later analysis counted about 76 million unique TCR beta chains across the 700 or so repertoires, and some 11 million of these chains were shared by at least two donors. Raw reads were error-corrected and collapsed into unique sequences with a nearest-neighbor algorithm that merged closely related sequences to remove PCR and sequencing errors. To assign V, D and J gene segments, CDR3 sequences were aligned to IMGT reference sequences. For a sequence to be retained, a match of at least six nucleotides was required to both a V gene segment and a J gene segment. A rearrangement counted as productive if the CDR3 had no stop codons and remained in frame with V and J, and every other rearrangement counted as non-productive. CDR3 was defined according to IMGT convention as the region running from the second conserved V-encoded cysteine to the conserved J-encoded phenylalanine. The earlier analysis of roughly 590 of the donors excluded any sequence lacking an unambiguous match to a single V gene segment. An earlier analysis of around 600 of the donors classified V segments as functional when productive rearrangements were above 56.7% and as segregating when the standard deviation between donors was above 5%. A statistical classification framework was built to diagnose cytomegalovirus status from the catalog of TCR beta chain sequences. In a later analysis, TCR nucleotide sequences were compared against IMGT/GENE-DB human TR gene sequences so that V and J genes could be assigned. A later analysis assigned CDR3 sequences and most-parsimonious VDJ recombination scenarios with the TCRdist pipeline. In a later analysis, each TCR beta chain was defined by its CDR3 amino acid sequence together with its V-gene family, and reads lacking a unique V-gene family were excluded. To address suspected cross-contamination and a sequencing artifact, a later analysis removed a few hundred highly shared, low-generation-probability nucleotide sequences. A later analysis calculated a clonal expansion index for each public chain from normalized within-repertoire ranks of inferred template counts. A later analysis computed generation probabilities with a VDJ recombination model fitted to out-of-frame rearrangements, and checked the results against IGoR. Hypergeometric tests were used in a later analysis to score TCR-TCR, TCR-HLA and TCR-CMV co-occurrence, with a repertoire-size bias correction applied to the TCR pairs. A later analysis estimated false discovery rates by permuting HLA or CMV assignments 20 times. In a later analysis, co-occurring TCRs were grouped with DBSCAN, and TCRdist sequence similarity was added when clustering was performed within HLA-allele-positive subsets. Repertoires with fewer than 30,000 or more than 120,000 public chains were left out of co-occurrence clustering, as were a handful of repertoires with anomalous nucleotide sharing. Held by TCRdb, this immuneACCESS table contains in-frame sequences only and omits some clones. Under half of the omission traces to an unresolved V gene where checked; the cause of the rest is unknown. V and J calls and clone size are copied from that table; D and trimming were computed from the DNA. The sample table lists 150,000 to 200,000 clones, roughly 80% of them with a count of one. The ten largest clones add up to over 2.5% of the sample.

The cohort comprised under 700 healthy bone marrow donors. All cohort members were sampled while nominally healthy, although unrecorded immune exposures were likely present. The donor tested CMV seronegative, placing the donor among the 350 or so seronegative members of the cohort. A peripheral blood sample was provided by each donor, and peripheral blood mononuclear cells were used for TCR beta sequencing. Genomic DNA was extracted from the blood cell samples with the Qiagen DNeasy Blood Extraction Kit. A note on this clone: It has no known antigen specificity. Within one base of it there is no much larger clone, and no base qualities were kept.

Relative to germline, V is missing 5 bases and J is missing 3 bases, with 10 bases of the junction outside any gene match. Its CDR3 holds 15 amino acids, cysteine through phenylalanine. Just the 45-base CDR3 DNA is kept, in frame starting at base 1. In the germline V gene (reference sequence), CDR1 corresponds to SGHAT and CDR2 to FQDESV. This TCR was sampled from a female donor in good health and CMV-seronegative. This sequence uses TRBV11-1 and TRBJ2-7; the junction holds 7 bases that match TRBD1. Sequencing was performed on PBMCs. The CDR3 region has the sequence CASSPSYRGNYEQYF. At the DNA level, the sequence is TGTGCCAGCAGCCCTAGTTACAGGGGAAACTACGAGCAGTACTTC.